This T cell receptor (beta chain) was sequenced during a study of control samples from healthy donors and cancer patients. Generated by immunoSEQ multiplex PCR, the TCRdb table keeps only in-frame clones and is missing some. The table includes around 250,000 clones, roughly four fifths detected once. This sequence originates from an older woman with lung cancer. Sequencing was performed on PBMCs.

CDR3 protein: CASSSGLMLAASDTQYF. CDR3 bases: TGTGCCAGCAGCTCCGGGTTAATGCTAGCGGCCTCAGATACGCAGTATTTT. The genes are TRBV5-6 and TRBJ2-3; TRBD2 agrees at 7 bases. This CDR3 spans 17 amino acids. Germline CDR1 SGHDT, CDR2 YYEEEE. J lost 4 bases, V lost 3 bases, and 14 bases had no gene match.